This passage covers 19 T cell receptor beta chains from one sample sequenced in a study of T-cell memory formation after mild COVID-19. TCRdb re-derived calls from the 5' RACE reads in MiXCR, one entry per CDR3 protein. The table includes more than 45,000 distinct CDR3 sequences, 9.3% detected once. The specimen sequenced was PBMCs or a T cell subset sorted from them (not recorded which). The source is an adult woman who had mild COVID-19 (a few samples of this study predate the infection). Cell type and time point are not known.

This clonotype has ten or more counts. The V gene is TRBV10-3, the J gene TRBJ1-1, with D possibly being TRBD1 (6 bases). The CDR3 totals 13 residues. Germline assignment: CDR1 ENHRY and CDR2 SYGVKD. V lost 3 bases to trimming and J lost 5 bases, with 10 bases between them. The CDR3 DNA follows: TGTGCCATCAGTGAACAGGGCGAGACTGAAGCTTTCTTT. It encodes CAISEQGETEAFF.

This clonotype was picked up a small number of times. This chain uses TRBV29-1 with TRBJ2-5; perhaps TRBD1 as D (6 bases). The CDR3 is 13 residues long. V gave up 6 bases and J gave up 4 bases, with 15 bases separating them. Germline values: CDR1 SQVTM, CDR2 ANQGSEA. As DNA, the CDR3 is TGCAGCGTCGGCTTGGGGGCAAGAGAGACCCAGTACTTC. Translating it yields CSVGLGARETQYF.

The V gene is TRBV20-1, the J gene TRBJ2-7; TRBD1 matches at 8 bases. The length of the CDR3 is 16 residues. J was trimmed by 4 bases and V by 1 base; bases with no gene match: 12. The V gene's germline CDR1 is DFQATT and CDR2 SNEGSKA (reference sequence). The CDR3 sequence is CSARVVRTGPLYEQYF. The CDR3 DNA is TGCAGTGCTAGAGTTGTAAGGACAGGGCCCCTTTACGAGCAGTACTTC.

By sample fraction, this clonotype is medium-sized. CDR3 in DNA: TGTGCCAGCAGCCCAGGGTACGAGCAGTACTTC. The encoded protein is CASSPGYEQYF. The J gene is TRBJ2-7, the V gene TRBV7-9; D is perhaps TRBD1 (5 bases). V was shortened by 5 bases and J by 4 bases, with 6 bases between the two germline ends. The CDR3 is 11 amino acids. In germline, CDR1 is SEHNR, CDR2 FQNEAQ (reference sequence).

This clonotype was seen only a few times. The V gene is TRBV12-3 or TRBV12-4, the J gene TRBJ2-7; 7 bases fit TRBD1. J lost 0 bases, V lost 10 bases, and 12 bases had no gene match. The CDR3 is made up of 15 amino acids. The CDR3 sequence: CANHRDSAFSYEQYF. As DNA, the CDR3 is TGTGCCAATCACCGGGACAGTGCATTCTCCTACGAGCAGTACTTC.

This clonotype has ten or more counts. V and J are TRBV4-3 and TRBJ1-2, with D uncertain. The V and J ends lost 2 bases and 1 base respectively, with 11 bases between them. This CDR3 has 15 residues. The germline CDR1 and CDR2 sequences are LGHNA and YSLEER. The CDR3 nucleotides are TGCGCCAGCAGCCAAAGCTCGACAAGTAACTATGGCTACACCTTC. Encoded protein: CASSQSSTSNYGYTF.

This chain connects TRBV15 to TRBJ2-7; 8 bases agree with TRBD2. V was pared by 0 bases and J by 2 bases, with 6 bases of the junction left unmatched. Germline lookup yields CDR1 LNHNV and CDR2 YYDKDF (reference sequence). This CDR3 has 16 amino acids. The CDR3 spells CATSREDRLAPYEQYF. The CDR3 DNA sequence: TGTGCCACCAGCAGAGAAGACAGACTAGCGCCCTACGAGCAGTACTTC.

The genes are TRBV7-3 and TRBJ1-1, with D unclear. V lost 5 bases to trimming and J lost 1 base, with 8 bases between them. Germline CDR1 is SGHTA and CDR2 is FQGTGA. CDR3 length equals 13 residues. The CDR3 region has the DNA TGTGCCAGCAGCCGAGACGGGAACACTGAAGCTTTCTTT. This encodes CASSRDGNTEAFF.

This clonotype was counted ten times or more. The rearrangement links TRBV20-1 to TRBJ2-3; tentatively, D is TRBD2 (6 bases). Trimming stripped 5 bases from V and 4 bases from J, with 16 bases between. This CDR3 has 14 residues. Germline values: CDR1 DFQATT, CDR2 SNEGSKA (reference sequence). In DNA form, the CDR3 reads TGCAGTGCTGGGGGAGGTGGGCGGGCAGATACGCAGTATTTT. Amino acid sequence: CSAGGGGRADTQYF.

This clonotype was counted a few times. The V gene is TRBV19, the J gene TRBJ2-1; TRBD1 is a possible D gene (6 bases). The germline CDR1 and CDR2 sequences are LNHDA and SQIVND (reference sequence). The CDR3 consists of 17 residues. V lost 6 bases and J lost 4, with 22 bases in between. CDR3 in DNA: TGTGCCAGTAGCCCTCCCTGGGGGCATCTGGGATACAATGAGCAGTTCTTC. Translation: CASSPPWGHLGYNEQFF.

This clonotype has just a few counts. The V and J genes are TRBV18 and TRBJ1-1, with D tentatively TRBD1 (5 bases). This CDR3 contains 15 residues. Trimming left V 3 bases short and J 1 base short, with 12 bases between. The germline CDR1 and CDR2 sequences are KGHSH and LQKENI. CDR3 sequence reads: CASSPLDSQNTEAFF. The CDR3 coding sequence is TGTGCCAGCTCACCGCTCGACAGCCAGAACACTGAAGCTTTCTTT.

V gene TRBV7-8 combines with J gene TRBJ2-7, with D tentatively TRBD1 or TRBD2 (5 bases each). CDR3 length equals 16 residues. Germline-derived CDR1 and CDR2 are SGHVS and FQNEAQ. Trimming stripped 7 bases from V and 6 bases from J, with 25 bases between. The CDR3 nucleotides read TGTGCCAGCAACAAGAACCTGAATTTCGGGGCAAGCGAGCAGTACTTC. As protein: CASNKNLNFGASEQYF.

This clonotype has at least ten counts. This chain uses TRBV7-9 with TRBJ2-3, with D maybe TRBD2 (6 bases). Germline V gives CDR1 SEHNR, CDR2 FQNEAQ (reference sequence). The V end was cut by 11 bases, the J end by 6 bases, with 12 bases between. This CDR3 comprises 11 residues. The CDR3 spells CAGEDNDTQYF. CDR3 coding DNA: TGTGCCGGGGAGGACAATGATACGCAGTATTTT.

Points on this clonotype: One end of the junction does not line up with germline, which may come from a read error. This CDR3 is CASGEKNYGYTF. The CDR3 region has the DNA TGTGCCAGCGGTGAGAAAAACTATGGCTACACCTTC. This rearrangement joins TRBV2 to TRBJ1-2; D unclear. Germline V gives CDR1 SNHLY, CDR2 FYNNEI. CDR3 length: 12 amino acids.

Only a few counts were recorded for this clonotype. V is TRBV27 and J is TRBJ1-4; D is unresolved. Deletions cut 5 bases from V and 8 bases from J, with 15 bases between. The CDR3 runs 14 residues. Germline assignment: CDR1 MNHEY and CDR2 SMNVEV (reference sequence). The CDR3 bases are TGTGCCAGCAGTCACGGACGTGCTGGCGAAAAACTGTTTTTT. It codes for CASSHGRAGEKLFF.

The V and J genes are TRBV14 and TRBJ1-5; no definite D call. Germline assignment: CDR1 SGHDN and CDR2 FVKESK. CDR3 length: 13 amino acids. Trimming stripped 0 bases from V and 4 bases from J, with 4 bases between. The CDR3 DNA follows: TGTGCCAGCAGCCAAGAAAGTAATCAGCCCCAGCATTTT. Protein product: CASSQESNQPQHF.

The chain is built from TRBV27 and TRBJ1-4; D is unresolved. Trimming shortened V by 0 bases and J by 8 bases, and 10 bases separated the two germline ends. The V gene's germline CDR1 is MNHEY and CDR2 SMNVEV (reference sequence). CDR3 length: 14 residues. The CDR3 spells CASSLSQPFEKLFF. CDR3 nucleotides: TGTGCCAGCAGTTTATCGCAACCCTTCGAAAAACTGTTTTTT. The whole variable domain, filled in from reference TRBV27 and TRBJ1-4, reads EAQVTQNPRYLITVTGKKLTVTCSQNMNHEYMSWYRQDPGLGLRQIYYSMNVEVTDKGDVPEGYKVSRKEKRNFPLILESPSPNQTSLYFCASSLSQPFEKLFFGSGTQLSVL.

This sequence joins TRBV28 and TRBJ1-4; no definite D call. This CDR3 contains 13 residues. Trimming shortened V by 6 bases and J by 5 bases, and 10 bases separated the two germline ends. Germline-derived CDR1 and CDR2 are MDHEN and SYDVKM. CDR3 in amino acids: CASSVSRNEKLFF. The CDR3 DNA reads TGTGCCAGCAGCGTCTCCCGAAATGAAAAACTGTTTTTT.

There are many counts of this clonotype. The CDR3 DNA follows: TGCAGTGCGGATAAAGGGGGGGCGGATACTGAAGCTTTCTTT. Amino acid sequence: CSADKGGADTEAFF. The rearrangement links TRBV20-1 to TRBJ1-1; D may be TRBD1 (6 bases). CDR3 length equals 14 residues. V was trimmed by 6 bases and J by 5 bases, leaving 19 bases between them. The germline CDR1 and CDR2 sequences are DFQATT and SNEGSKA (reference sequence).